The clone carrying this TCR beta chain occurred a few times. TCRdb re-analysed the RACE reads in MiXCR, keeping a single row per CDR3 protein. The sample has over 85,000 distinct CDR3 sequences; 12% are singletons. The sample is drawn from a study of human T cells and chemical hapten exposure. Time point indicated: patch test 1, 2 weeks after DPC sensitization. Treatment defined: therapeutic diphenylcyclopropenone sensitization with weekly scalp DPC. The V end was cut by 1 base, the J end by 8 bases, with 14 bases between. CDR1 is DFQATT, CDR2 SNEGSKA, per germline (reference sequence). The CDR3 sequence is 14 residues long.

Sequences were derived from whole blood, sampled in connection with sensitization to the hapten diphenylcyclopropenone (DPC). This receptor was identified in a middle-aged woman with alopecia areata. Some clones in this sample may be carry-over from other donors' samples. V usage is TRBV20-1 and J usage is TRBJ1-4; D remains unclear. CDR3 in DNA: TGCAGTGCTAGAGGACACGGAGGCAACGAAAAACTGTTTTTT. Protein: CSARGHGGNEKLFF.